This TCR beta chain was captured in a study of PD-L1 blockade in urothelial cancer. Study information: Median T cell yield per blood sample was about 140,000 cells.

The length of the CDR3 is 15 residues. V dropped 1 base and J dropped 3 bases, with 12 bases sitting between them. Germline values: CDR1 KGHSH, CDR2 LQKENI. TCRdb's copy holds only in-frame clones and misses some; the assay was immunoSEQ multiplex PCR. The data show roughly 24,000 clones, approximately 86% seen once. Overall study results and limits: Tumor-associated blood clones were expanded more by durable-benefit patients at 3 weeks.

Of note for this clone: Its antigen is undetermined.

The rearrangement joins TRBV18 to TRBJ2-5; TRBD1 might be the D (5 bases). This specimen consisted of PBMCs, obtained around atezolizumab (anti-PD-L1) treatment. The clonotype comes from a man aged 60 to 75 with urothelial cancer. This CDR3 reads CASSPRQTIKETQYF. The DNA for the CDR3 is TGTGCCAGCTCACCACGACAGACAATTAAAGAGACCCAGTACTTC.